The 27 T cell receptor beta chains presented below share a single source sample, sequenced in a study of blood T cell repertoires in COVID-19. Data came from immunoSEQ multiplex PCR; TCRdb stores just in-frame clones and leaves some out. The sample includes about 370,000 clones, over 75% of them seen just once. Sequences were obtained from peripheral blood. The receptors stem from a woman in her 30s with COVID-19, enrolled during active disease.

CDR3 nucleotide sequence: TGTGCCAGCAGTTTTATACAGGGAGTCACCTACGAGCAGTACTTC. It encodes CASSFIQGVTYEQYF. The chain has TRBV28 and TRBJ2-7, with D tentatively TRBD1 (6 bases). The CDR3 extends over 15 amino acids. CDR1 is MDHEN, CDR2 SYDVKM, per germline. Trimming stripped 3 bases from V and 2 bases from J, with 14 bases between.

CDR3 sequence reads: CASRYTQTMNTEAFF. In nucleotides, the CDR3 is TGTGCCAGCAGATACACCCAAACCATGAACACTGAAGCTTTCTTT. The chain couples TRBV2 to TRBJ1-1; no definite D call. V lost 6 bases, J lost 0 bases, and 14 bases lay in between. The CDR3 spans 15 residues. From germline, CDR1 is SNHLY and CDR2 FYNNEI. The full variable domain, with the rest looked up from reference TRBV2 and TRBJ1-1, is EPEVTQTPSHQVTQMGQEVILRCVPISNHLYFYWYRQILGQKVEFLVSFYNNEISEKSEIFDDQFSVERPDGSNFTLKIRSTKLEDSAMYFCASRYTQTMNTEAFFGQGTRLTVV.

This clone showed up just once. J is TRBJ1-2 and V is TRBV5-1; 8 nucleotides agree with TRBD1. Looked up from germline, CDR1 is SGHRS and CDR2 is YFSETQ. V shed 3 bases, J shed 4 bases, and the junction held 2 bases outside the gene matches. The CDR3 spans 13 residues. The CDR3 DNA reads TGCGCCAGCAGCTCGACAGGGGCCTATGGCTACACCTTC. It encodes CASSSTGAYGYTF.

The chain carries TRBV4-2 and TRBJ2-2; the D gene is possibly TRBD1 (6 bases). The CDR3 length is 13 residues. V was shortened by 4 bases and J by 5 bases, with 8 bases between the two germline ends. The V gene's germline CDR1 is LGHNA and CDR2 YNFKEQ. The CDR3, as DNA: TGTGCCAGCAGCCTCCAGGGGACCGGGGAGCTGTTTTTT. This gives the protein CASSLQGTGELFF.

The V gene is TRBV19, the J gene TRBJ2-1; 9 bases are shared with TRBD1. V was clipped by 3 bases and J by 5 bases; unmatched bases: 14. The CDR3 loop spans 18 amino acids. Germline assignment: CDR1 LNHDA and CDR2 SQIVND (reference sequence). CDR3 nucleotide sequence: TGTGCCAGTAGTATCAAAGGACAGGGGTCATCGCATCACAATGAGCAGTTCTTC. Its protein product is CASSIKGQGSSHHNEQFF.

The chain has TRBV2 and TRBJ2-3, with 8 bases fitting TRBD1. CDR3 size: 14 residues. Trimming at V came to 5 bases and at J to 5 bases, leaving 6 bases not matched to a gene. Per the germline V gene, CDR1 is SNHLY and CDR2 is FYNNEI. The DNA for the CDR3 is TGTGCCAGCAGTATGACAGGGGTGGAAGATACGCAGTATTTT. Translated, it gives CASSMTGVEDTQYF.

In DNA form, the CDR3 reads TGTGCCAGTAGTTTGGGACAGGGGGCTTGGAACACTGAAGCTTTCTTT. Translating gives CASSLGQGAWNTEAFF. The V and J genes are TRBV19 and TRBJ1-1; 12 positions agree with TRBD1. J gave up 1 base and V 5 bases, and 5 bases lay outside the gene matches. Germline CDR1 and CDR2: LNHDA and SQIVND (reference sequence). The CDR3 is 16 residues long.

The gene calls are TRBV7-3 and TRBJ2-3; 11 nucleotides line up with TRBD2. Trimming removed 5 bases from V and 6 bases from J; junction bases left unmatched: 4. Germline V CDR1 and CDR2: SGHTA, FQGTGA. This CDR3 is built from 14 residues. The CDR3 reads CASSQRLAGDTQYF. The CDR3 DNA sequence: TGTGCCAGCAGCCAACGACTAGCGGGGGATACGCAGTATTTT. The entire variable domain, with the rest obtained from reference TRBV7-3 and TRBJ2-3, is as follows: GAGVSQTPSNKVTEKGKYVELRCDPISGHTALYWYRQSLGQGPEFLIYFQGTGAADDSGLPNDRFFAVRPEGSVSTLKIQRTERGDSAVYLCASSQRLAGDTQYFGPGTRLTVL.

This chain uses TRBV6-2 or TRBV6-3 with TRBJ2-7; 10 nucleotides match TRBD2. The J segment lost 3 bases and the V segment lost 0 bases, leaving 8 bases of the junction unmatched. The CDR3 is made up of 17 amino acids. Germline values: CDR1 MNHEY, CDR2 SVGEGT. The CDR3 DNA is TGTGCCAGCAGTTACTCGCCGGGACTAGCGCAAAACTACGAGCAGTACTTC. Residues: CASSYSPGLAQNYEQYF.

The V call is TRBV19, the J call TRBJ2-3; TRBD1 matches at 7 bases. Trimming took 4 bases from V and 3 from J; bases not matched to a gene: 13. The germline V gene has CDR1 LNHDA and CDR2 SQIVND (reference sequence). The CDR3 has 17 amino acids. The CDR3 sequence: CASSRQPPGQSTDTQYF. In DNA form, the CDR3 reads TGTGCCAGTAGTAGACAACCTCCGGGACAGTCTACAGATACGCAGTATTTT.

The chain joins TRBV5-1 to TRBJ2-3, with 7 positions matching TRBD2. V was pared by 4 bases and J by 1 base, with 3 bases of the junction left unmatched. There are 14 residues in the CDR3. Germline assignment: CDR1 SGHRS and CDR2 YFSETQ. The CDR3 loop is CASSSTSGTDTQYF. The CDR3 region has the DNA TGCGCCAGCAGCAGCACTAGCGGCACAGATACGCAGTATTTT.

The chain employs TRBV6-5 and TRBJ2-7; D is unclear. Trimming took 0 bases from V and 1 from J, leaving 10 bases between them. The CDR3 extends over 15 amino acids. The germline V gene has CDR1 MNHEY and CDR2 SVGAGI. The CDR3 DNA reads TGTGCCAGCAGTTACTCGAGATACCCTTCCTACGAGCAGTACTTC. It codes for CASSYSRYPSYEQYF.

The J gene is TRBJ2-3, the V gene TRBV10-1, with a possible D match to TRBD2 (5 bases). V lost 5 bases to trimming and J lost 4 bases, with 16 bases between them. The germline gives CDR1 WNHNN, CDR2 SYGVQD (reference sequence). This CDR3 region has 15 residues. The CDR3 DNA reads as TGCGCCAGCAGTTCGGGAAGGACGGTGGCAGATACGCAGTATTTT. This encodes CASSSGRTVADTQYF.

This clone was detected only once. The CDR3 coding sequence is TGTGCCAGCAGCCCTGGGGGGACCAGTTCGAATGAGCAGTTCTTC. Translating gives CASSPGGTSSNEQFF. The V call is TRBV11-3, the J call TRBJ2-1; maybe TRBD2 (6 bases). This CDR3 is 15 amino acids long. The V end lost 5 bases, the J end lost 7 bases, and 18 bases lay between the germline ends. Germline values: CDR1 SGHNT, CDR2 YENEEA. The full variable domain, in which reference TRBV11-3 and TRBJ2-1 provide the parts outside the CDR3, is EAGVVQSPRYKIIEKKQPVAFWCNPISGHNTLYWYLQNLGQGPELLIRYENEEAVDDSQLPKDRFSAERLKGVDSTLKIQPAELGDSAVYLCASSPGGTSSNEQFFGPGTRLTVL.

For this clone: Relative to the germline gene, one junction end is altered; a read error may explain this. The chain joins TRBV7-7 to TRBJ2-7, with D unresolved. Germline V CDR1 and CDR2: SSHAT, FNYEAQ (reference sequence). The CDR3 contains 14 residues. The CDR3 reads CASSLKENNYEQYF. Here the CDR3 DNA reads TGTGCTAGCAGCTTGAAGGAGAACAACTACGAGCAGTACTTC.

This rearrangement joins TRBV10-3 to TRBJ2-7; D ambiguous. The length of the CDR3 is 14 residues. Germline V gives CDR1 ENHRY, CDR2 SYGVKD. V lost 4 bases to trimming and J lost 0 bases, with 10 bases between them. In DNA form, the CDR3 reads TGTGCCATCAGTGTTGGCGGAACCTCCTACGAGCAGTACTTC. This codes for CAISVGGTSYEQYF.

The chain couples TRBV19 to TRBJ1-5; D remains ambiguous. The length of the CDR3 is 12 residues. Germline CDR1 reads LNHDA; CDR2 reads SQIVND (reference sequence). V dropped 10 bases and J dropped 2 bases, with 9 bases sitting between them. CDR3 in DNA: TGTGCCACCGCAGAGGGCAATCAGCCCCAGCATTTT. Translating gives CATAEGNQPQHF.

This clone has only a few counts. CDR3: CASSSVAGGPDEQFF. Written as DNA, the CDR3 is TGTGCCAGCAGTTCAGTAGCGGGAGGGCCAGATGAGCAGTTCTTC. This sequence joins TRBV6-5 and TRBJ2-1, with 11 bases fitting TRBD2. The CDR3 extends over 15 amino acids. With 4 bases clipped from V and 8 bases from J, the junction kept 7 bases outside the gene matches. Germline V lookup: CDR1 MNHEY, CDR2 SVGAGI.

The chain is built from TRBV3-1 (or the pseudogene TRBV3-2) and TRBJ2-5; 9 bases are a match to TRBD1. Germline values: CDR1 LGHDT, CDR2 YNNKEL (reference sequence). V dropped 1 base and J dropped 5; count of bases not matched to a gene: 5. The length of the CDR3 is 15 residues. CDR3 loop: CASSQGQGDAETQYF. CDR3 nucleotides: TGTGCCAGCAGCCAAGGACAGGGGGATGCGGAGACCCAGTACTTC.

The CDR3 nucleotides read TGTGCCAGTAGTGGCCGACTACTGACAGATACGCAGTATTTT. Its protein is CASSGRLLTDTQYF. V gene TRBV19 combines with J gene TRBJ2-3, with a tentative D call TRBD2 (5 bases). The CDR3 spans 14 residues. V was shortened by 5 bases and J by 3 bases, with 12 bases between the two germline ends. Germline CDR1 is LNHDA and CDR2 is SQIVND (reference sequence).

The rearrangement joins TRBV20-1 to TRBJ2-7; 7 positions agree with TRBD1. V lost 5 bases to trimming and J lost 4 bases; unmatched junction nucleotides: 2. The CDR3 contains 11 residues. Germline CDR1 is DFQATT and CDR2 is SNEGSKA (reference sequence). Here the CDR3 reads CSAHRGYEQYF. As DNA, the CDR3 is TGCAGTGCTCACAGGGGTTACGAGCAGTACTTC.

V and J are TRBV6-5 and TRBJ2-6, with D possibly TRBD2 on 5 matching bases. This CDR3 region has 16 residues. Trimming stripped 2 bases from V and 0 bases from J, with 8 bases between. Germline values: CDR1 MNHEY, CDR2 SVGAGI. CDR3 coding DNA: TGTGCCAGCAGTTACATTCGGGGCTCTGGGGCCAACGTCCTGACTTTC. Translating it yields CASSYIRGSGANVLTF.

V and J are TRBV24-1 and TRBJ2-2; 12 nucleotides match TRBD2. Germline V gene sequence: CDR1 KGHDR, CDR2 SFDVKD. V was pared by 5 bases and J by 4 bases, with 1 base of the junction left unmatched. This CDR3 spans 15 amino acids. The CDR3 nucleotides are TGTGCCACCAGTGCGACTAGCGGGGGCACCGGGGAGCTGTTTTTT. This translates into CATSATSGGTGELFF.

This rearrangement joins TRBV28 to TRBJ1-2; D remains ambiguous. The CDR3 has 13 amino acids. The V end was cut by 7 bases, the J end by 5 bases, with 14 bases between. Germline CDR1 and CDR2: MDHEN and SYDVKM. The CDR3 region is CASTTGWGYGYTF. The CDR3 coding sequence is TGTGCCAGCACTACGGGGTGGGGATATGGCTACACCTTC.

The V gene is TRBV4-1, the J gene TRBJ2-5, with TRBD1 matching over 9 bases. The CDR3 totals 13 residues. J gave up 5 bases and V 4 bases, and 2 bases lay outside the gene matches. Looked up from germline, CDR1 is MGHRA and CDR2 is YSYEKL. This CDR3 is CASSLGQGETQYF. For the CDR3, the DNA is TGCGCCAGCAGCCTTGGACAGGGGGAGACCCAGTACTTC.

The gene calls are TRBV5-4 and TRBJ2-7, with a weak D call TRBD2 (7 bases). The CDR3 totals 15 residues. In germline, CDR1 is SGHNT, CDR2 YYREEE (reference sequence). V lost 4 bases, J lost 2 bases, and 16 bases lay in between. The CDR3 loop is CASSPAGAGAYEQYF. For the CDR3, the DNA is TGTGCCAGCAGCCCTGCGGGGGCGGGAGCCTACGAGCAGTACTTC.

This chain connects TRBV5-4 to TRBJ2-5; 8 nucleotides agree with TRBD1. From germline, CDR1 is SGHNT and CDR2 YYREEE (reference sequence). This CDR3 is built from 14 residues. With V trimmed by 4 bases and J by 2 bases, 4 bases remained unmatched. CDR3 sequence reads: CASSTGGTQETQYF. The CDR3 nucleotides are TGTGCCAGCAGCACAGGGGGGACTCAAGAGACCCAGTACTTC. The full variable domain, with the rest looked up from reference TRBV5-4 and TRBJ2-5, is ETGVTQSPTHLIKTRGQQVTLRCSSQSGHNTVSWYQQALGQGPQFIFQYYREEENGRGNFPPRFSGLQFPNYSSELNVNALELDDSALYLCASSTGGTQETQYFGPGTRLLVL.